Sequencing of this TCR beta chain was carried out in a study of spatial heterogeneity in lung cancer. Each CDR3 protein gets one entry after TCRdb re-called the 5' RACE reads with MiXCR. The sample lists over 5,500 distinct CDR3 sequences, about 20% occurring once. Time point reported: sample taken at primary tumor resection. There were 72 donors, all of them untreated patients with early-stage non-small cell lung cancer. The J segment lost 6 bases and the V segment lost 5 bases, leaving 9 bases of the junction unmatched. CDR3 length: 15 amino acids. This clonotype is medium-sized within its sample. This sequence was found in a male donor with early-stage non-small cell lung cancer. Material: normal lung tissue next to the tumor, obtained at surgery. This chain links TRBV12-3 or TRBV12-4 with TRBJ2-1; 8 nucleotides agree with TRBD1. CDR3 nucleotide sequence: TGTGCCAGCAGTCCACAGACAGGGGTCTCCAATGAGCAGTTCTTC. Amino acids: CASSPQTGVSNEQFF.